This entry concerns a single T cell receptor beta chain. The germline V gene encodes CDR1 MNHNS and CDR2 SASEGT. This CDR3 spans 12 amino acids. Deletions cut 6 bases from V and 7 bases from J, with 10 bases between. Each CDR3 protein gets one entry after TCRdb re-called the 5' RACE reads with MiXCR. Seen here are 90,000 to 100,000 distinct CDR3 sequences, around 17% observed once, and the top ten hold approximately 6%. The data were taken from a study of T cells of healthy individuals. The receptor was derived from a human donor in good health. The gene calls are TRBV6-1 and TRBJ2-1, with D tentatively TRBD1 (6 bases). The CDR3 spells CASRGTGNEQFF. DNA of the CDR3: TGTGCCAGCAGGGGTACAGGGAATGAGCAGTTCTTC.